Following are 18 T cell receptor beta chains from one sample sequenced in a study of blood T cell repertoires in COVID-19. Assay: immunoSEQ multiplex PCR; the TCRdb copy retains only in-frame clones and omits some. The sample yields 100,000 to 150,000 clones, more than 75% seen once. The material sequenced was peripheral blood. These receptors came from a woman aged 45-60 years with acute or convalescent COVID-19.

This clone was observed a few times. V gene TRBV30 combines with J gene TRBJ1-1; D gene uncertain. Germline loops: CDR1 GTSNPN, CDR2 SVGIG (reference sequence). This CDR3 contains 12 residues. V lost 2 bases and J 8 bases, leaving 12 bases between the germline ends. The CDR3 sequence: CAWSRQSREAFF. The DNA for the CDR3 is TGTGCCTGGAGTAGGCAGAGCAGGGAAGCTTTCTTT.

The rearrangement links TRBV7-2 to TRBJ2-3; 7 nucleotides align to TRBD2. V gave up 8 bases and J gave up 0 bases; unmatched junction bases: 8. Germline CDR1 is SGHTA and CDR2 is FQGNSA. The CDR3 covers 15 residues. CDR3 region: CASSGGRASTDTQYF. CDR3 DNA: TGTGCCAGCTCAGGAGGGAGGGCTAGCACAGATACGCAGTATTTT.

The rearrangement links TRBV6-5 to TRBJ2-2; D uncertain. CDR1 and CDR2 (germline): MNHEY, SVGAGI. CDR3 size: 13 residues. V gave up 6 bases and J gave up 2 bases, with 7 bases separating them. The CDR3 region has the DNA TGTGCCAGCAGCTACATAAACACCGGGGAGCTGTTTTTT. It codes for CASSYINTGELFF.

The rearrangement links TRBV29-1 to TRBJ2-3; possibly TRBD1 for D (5 bases). V was pared by 3 bases and J by 4 bases, with 8 bases between. Germline assignment: CDR1 SQVTM and CDR2 ANQGSEA. This CDR3 contains 12 residues. The CDR3 sequence is CSVDRGPDTQYF. The CDR3 DNA sequence: TGCAGCGTTGATAGGGGCCCAGATACGCAGTATTTT.

This clone was seen once. This sequence joins TRBV7-2 and TRBJ2-5, with 9 bases aligning to TRBD2. CDR1 SGHTA and CDR2 FQGNSA come from the germline V gene. V dropped 4 bases and J dropped 5; count of bases not matched to a gene: 8. This CDR3 is 15 amino acids long. CDR3 sequence: CASSSLSGSWETQYF. CDR3 nucleotide sequence: TGTGCCAGCAGCTCCCTTAGCGGGAGTTGGGAGACCCAGTACTTC.

V usage is TRBV19 and J usage is TRBJ2-6; D is possibly TRBD2 (6 bases). Trimming left V 7 bases short and J 2 bases short, with 24 bases between. CDR3 length equals 19 residues. Germline V gene data show CDR1 as LNHDA and CDR2 as SQIVND (reference sequence). CDR3 loop: CASTTRRDSQAPGANVLTF. DNA of the CDR3: TGTGCCAGTACCACCCGACGGGACTCCCAGGCCCCTGGGGCCAACGTCCTGACTTTC.

CDR3 in DNA: TGTGCAAGTCGCCCACTCCGTGGTGGCGAGCAGTACTTC. This sequence encodes CASRPLRGGEQYF. The V and J genes are TRBV12-2 and TRBJ2-7; the table's D call, TRBD2, has no DNA check behind it. TRBV12-2 represents a pseudogene. This CDR3 has 13 residues.

The chain joins TRBV21-1 to TRBJ2-2; TRBD2, the table's D call, was not compared with the DNA. TRBV21-1 is marked as a pseudogene. The CDR3 extends over 20 amino acids. This CDR3 is CASSKYRETSGRGHTGELFF. In DNA form, the CDR3 reads TGTGCCAGCAGCAAATACAGGGAGACTAGCGGGAGGGGCCACACCGGGGAGCTGTTTTTT.

CDR3 residues: CASSYSGTGGLGEQFF. DNA for the CDR3: TGTGCCAGCAGTTACTCCGGGACAGGGGGGCTGGGTGAGCAGTTCTTC. The V call is TRBV6-2 or TRBV6-3, the J call TRBJ2-1; 11 bases fit TRBD1. J lost 9 bases, V lost 0 bases, and 7 bases had no gene match. In germline, CDR1 is MNHEY, CDR2 SVGEGT. The CDR3 totals 16 residues.

The chain couples TRBV19 to TRBJ1-2, with D uncertain. There are 15 residues in the CDR3. V dropped 7 bases and J dropped 4 bases, with 19 bases sitting between them. Germline V gives CDR1 LNHDA, CDR2 SQIVND (reference sequence). CDR3 in amino acids: CASTSGGQRAYGYTF. The CDR3 DNA sequence: TGTGCCAGTACCTCGGGCGGGCAGAGGGCCTATGGCTACACCTTC.

V gene TRBV7-9 combines with J gene TRBJ2-1; 8 bases fit TRBD2. From germline, CDR1 is SEHNR and CDR2 FQNEAQ (reference sequence). The CDR3 spans 15 residues. The V and J ends lost 6 bases and 6 bases, in that order; junction bases with no gene match: 10. The CDR3 DNA follows: TGTGCCAGCAGTCATAGCGGGGCGCAGAGCAATGAGCAGTTCTTC. This gives the protein CASSHSGAQSNEQFF.

The chain uses TRBV10-3 and TRBJ1-2; D gene uncertain. CDR1 is ENHRY, CDR2 SYGVKD, per germline. V was clipped by 3 bases and J by 4 bases, with 6 bases between them. This CDR3 is 12 amino acids long. The CDR3: CAISETAYGYTF. The CDR3 DNA reads as TGTGCCATCAGTGAAACAGCCTATGGCTACACCTTC.

CDR3 DNA sequence: TGTGCCAGTGCATGGGGGGTTTATGGCTACACCTTC. It codes for CASAWGVYGYTF. The V and J genes are TRBV19 and TRBJ1-2, with D possibly being TRBD1 (5 bases). CDR1 LNHDA and CDR2 SQIVND come from the germline V gene (reference sequence). Trimming removed 8 bases from V and 5 bases from J, with 12 bases in between. The CDR3 runs 12 residues.

This sequence joins TRBV11-3 and TRBJ1-2, with TRBD1 matching 10 bases. The junction had 4 bases not matched to a gene; V was cut back by 3 bases and J by 6 bases. CDR1 and CDR2 from the germline V gene are SGHNT and YENEEA. The CDR3 runs 14 residues. The CDR3 bases are TGTGCCAGCAGCTTGACAGGGGGCCGGGATGGCTACACCTTC. It is translated as CASSLTGGRDGYTF.

This chain links TRBV6-2 or TRBV6-3 with TRBJ2-3; 11 bases align to TRBD2. The CDR3 length is 17 residues. After removal of 2 bases from V and 5 bases from J, the junction contained 9 bases not matched to a gene. Per the germline V gene, CDR1 is MNHEY and CDR2 is SVGEGT. CDR3 coding DNA: TGTGCCAGCAGTTACCCTGCTAGCGGGGGGTCAGGAGATACGCAGTATTTT. Translation gives CASSYPASGGSGDTQYF.

This sequence joins TRBV5-1 and TRBJ2-1, with 7 bases fitting TRBD2. Germline CDR1 is SGHRS and CDR2 is YFSETQ. V gave up 0 bases and J gave up 2 bases; unmatched junction bases: 5. This CDR3 spans 16 amino acids. This CDR3 is CASSLGGLIPYNEQFF. CDR3 bases: TGCGCCAGCAGCTTGGGGGGACTAATCCCCTACAATGAGCAGTTCTTC.

This rearrangement joins TRBV7-2 to TRBJ1-3; D gene unclear. The CDR3 sequence is 16 residues long. V was trimmed by 4 bases and J by 0 bases, leaving 13 bases between them. The germline V gene encodes CDR1 SGHTA and CDR2 FQGNSA. This chain's CDR3 is CASSYTNRNSGNTIYF. CDR3 in DNA: TGTGCCAGCAGCTACACCAACAGAAACTCTGGAAACACCATATATTTT.

This clone was detected once. V and J are TRBV5-1 and TRBJ2-3; unclear D gene. This CDR3 is 15 amino acids long. V was clipped by 0 bases and J by 0 bases, with 8 bases between them. Germline V gives CDR1 SGHRS, CDR2 YFSETQ. The CDR3 coding sequence is TGCGCCAGCAGCTTGGAGAGGTCTAGCACAGATACGCAGTATTTT. The encoded protein is CASSLERSSTDTQYF.